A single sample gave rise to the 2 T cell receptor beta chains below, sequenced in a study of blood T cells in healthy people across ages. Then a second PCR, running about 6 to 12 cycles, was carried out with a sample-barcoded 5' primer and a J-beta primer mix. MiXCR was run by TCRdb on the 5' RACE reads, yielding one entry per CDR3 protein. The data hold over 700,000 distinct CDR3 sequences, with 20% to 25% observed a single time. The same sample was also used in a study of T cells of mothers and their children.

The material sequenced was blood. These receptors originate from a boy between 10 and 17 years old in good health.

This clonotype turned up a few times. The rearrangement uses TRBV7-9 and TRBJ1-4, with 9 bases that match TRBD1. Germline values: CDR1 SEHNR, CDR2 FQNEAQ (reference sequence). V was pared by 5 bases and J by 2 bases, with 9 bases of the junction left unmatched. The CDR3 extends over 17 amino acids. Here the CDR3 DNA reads TGTGCCAGCAGCGATGGGACAGGGAAACCGACTAATGAAAAACTGTTTTTT. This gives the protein CASSDGTGKPTNEKLFF.

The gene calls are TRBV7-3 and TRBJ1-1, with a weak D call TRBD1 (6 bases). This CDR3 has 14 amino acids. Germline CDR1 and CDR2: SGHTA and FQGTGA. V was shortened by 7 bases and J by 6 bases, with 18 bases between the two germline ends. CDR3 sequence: CASTPGGGFSEAFF. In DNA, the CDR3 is TGTGCCAGCACTCCGGGAGGGGGATTCTCTGAAGCTTTCTTT.